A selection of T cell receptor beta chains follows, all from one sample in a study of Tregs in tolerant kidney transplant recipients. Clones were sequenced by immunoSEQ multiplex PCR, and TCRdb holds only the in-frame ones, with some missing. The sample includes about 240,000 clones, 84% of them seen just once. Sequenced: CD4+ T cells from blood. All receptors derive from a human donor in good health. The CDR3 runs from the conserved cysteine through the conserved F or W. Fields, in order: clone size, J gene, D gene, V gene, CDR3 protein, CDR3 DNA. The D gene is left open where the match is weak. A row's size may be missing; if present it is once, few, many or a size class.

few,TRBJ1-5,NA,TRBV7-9,CASSPWGSGQPQHF,TGTGCCAGCAGCCCCTGGGGTAGTGGTCAGCCCCAGCATTTT
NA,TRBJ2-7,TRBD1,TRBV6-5,CASSPSTGGRYEQYF,TGTGCCAGCAGTCCTTCGACAGGGGGTAGATACGAGCAGTACTTC
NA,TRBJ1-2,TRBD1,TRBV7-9,CASSSPGQGPGGYTF,TGTGCCAGCAGCTCCCCGGGACAGGGACCGGGTGGCTACACCTTC
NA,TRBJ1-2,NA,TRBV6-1,CASSHGEANYGYTF,TGTGCCAGCAGTCACGGGGAGGCTAACTATGGCTACACCTTC
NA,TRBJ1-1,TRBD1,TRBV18,CASSPTGQRALMNTEAFF,TGTGCCAGCTCACCGACAGGGCAGCGGGCCCTCATGAACACTGAAGCTTTCTTT
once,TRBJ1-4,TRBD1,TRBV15,CATSSRTGGMEKLFF,TGTGCCACCAGCAGTCGGACAGGGGGCATGGAAAAACTGTTTTTT
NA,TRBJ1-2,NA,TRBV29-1,CSVEGTRERGYTF,TGCAGCGTTGAAGGAACCAGGGAACGTGGCTACACCTTC
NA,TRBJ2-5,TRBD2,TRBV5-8,CASSYGLAGFQETQYF,TGTGCCAGCAGCTACGGACTAGCGGGGTTCCAAGAGACCCAGTACTTC
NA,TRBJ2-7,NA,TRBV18,CASSPRLGGPSYEQYF,TGTGCCAGCTCACCACGGCTCGGGGGTCCGTCCTACGAGCAGTACTTC
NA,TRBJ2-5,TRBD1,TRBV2,CASSQTGETQYF,TGTGCCAGCAGTCAGACAGGGGAGACCCAGTACTTC
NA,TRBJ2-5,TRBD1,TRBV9,CASSGQGLETQYF,TGTGCCAGCAGTGGACAGGGTCTGGAGACCCAGTACTTC
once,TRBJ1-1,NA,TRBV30,CAWSVWAEAFF,TGTGCCTGGAGTGTATGGGCTGAAGCTTTCTTT
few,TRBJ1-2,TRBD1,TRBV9,CASSPQGGISGYGYTF,TGTGCCAGCAGCCCCCAGGGGGGGATTAGTGGCTATGGCTACACCTTC
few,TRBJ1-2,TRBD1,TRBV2,CASTFGTANYGYTF,TGTGCCAGCACTTTCGGGACAGCTAACTATGGCTACACCTTC
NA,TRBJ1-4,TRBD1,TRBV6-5,CASSYGDRGDEKLFF,TGTGCCAGCAGTTACGGGGACAGGGGGGATGAAAAACTGTTTTTT
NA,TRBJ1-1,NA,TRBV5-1,CASSLGAAQQEAFF,TGCGCCAGCAGCTTGGGGGCGGCACAACAAGAAGCTTTCTTT
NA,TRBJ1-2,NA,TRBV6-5,CASSSPWSWGYTF,TGTGCCAGCAGTTCTCCGTGGAGTTGGGGCTACACCTTC
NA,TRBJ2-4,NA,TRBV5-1,CASSLTGAGWELAKNIQYF,TGCGCCAGCAGCTTGACGGGGGCGGGGTGGGAACTCGCCAAAAACATTCAGTACTTC
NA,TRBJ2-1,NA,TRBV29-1,CSVPSYNEQFF,TGCAGCGTTCCTTCCTACAATGAGCAGTTCTTC
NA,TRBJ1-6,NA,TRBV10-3,CAVNPSETGTSPSSYNSPLHF,TGTGCCGTCAACCCCTCCGAAACCGGGACTTCTCCCAGCTCCTATAATTCACCCCTCCACTTT
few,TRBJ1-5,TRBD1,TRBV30,CAWSKGAGQPQHF,TGTGCCTGGAGTAAGGGGGCTGGACAGCCCCAGCATTTT
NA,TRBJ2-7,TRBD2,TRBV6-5,CASSSPGLARYEQYF,TGTGCCAGCAGTTCGCCGGGACTAGCGCGGTACGAGCAGTACTTC
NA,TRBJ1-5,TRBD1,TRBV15,CATSRAMYRGLSSNQPQHF,TGTGCCACCAGCAGGGCTATGTACAGGGGGCTAAGTAGCAATCAGCCCCAGCATTTT
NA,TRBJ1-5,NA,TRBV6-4,CASSVEAKAQPQHF,TGTGCCAGCAGTGTGGAGGCAAAAGCTCAGCCCCAGCATTTT
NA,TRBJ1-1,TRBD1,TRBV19,CASSWDRANTEAFF,TGTGCCAGTAGCTGGGACAGGGCGAACACTGAAGCTTTCTTT
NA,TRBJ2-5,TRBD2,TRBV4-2,CASSQWTSGGQETQYF,TGTGCCAGCAGCCAATGGACTAGCGGGGGCCAAGAGACCCAGTACTTC
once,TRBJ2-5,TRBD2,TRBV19,CASSSGGGGETQYF,TGTGCCAGTAGTAGCGGCGGGGGAGGAGAGACCCAGTACTTC
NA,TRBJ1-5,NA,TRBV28,CASSLHGGGNQPQHF,TGTGCCAGCAGTTTACACGGGGGAGGCAATCAGCCCCAGCATTTT
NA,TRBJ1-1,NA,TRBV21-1,CASSRGPIGYVNTEAFF,TGTGCCAGCAGCCGGGGCCCAATAGGCTACGTGAACACTGAAGCTTTCTTT
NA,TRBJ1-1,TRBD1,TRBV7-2,CASSARQGSGTEAFF,TGTGCCAGCAGCGCCCGACAGGGCTCGGGCACTGAAGCTTTCTTT
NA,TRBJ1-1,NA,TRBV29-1,CSVAFAPLNTEAFF,TGCAGCGTTGCATTCGCACCGCTGAACACTGAAGCTTTCTTT
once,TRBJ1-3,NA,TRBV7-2,CASSETGWTGNTIYF,TGTGCCAGCAGCGAGACGGGTTGGACTGGAAACACCATATATTTT
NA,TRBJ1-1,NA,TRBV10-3,CAISYTGNTEAFF,TGTGCCATCAGCTACACAGGAAACACTGAAGCTTTCTTT
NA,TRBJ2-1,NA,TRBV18,CASSLQLLSLNEQFF,TGTGCCAGCTCACTACAGCTTTTGTCCCTCAATGAGCAGTTCTTC
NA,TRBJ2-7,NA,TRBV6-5,CASSYSIVVSIDEQYF,TGTGCCAGCAGTTACTCGATTGTTGTAAGCATAGACGAGCAGTACTTC
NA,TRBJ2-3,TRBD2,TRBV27,CASSFSIQRGGWSDTQYF,TGTGCCAGCAGTTTTTCAATCCAGCGGGGGGGTTGGTCAGATACGCAGTATTTT
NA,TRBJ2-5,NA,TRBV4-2,CASSQVNGQETQYF,TGTGCCAGCAGCCAAGTTAACGGCCAAGAGACCCAGTACTTC
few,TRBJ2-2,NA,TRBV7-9,CASSFTSGRGGTGELFF,TGTGCCAGCAGCTTCACCTCTGGACGAGGGGGAACCGGGGAGCTGTTTTTT
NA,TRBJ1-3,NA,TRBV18,CASSPGGRGSGNTIYF,TGTGCCAGCTCACCAGGGGGCAGGGGCTCTGGAAACACCATATATTTT
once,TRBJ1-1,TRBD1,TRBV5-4,CASSPRTGLRTEAFF,TGTGCCAGCAGCCCCCGGACAGGGTTAAGGACTGAAGCTTTCTTT
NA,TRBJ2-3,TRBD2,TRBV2,CASRPGGDTQYF,TGTGCCAGCAGGCCCGGGGGGGATACGCAGTATTTT
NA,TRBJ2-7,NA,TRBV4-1,CASSQGAGLTYEQYF,TGCGCCAGCAGCCAAGGGGCAGGGCTAACCTACGAGCAGTACTTC
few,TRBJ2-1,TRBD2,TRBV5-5,CASSRGLAAPYNEQFF,TGTGCCAGCAGTCGCGGACTAGCGGCACCTTACAATGAGCAGTTCTTC
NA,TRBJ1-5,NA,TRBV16,CASSQLGQPQHF,TGTGCCAGCAGCCAATTAGGTCAGCCCCAGCATTTT
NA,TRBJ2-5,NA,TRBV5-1,CASTLQEAETQYF,TGCGCCAGCACCCTCCAAGAGGCAGAGACCCAGTACTTC
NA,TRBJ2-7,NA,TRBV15,CATSRGNGRDSYEQYF,TGTGCCACCAGCAGAGGCAATGGCAGGGACTCCTACGAGCAGTACTTC